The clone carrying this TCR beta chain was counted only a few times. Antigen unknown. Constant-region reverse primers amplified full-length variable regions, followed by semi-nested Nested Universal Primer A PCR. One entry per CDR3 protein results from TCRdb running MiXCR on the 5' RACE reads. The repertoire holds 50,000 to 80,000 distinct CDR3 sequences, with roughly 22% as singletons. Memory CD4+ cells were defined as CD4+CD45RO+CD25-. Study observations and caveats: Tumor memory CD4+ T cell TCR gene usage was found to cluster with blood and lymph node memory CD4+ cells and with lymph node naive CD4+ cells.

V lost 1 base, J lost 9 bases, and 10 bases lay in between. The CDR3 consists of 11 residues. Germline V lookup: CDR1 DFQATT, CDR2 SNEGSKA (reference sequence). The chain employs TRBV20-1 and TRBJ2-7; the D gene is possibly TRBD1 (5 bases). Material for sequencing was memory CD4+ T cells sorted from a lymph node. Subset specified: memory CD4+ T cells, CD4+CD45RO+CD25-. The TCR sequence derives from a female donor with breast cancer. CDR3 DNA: TGCAGTGCTAGAGTAGGGGCCGGGCAGTACTTC. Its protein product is CSARVGAGQYF.